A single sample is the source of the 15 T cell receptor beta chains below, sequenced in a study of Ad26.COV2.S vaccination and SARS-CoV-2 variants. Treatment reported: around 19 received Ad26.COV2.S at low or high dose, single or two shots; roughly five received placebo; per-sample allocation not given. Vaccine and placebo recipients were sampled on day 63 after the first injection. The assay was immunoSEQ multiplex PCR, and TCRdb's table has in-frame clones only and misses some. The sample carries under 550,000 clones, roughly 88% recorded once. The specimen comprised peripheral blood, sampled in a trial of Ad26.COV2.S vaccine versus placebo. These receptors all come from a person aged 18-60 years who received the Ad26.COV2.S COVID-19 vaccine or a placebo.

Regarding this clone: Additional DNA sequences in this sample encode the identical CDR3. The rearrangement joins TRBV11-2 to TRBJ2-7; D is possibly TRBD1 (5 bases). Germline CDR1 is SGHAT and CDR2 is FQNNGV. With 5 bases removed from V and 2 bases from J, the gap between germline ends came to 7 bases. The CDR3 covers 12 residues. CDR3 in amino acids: CASSPGPYEQYF. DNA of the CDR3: TGTGCCAGCAGCCCAGGGCCCTACGAGCAGTACTTC.

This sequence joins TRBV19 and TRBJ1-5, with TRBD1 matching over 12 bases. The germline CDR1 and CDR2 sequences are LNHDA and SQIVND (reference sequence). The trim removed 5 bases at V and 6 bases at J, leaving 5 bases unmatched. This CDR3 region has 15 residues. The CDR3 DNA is TGTGCCAGTAGTGGGACAGGGGGCTTCGCTCAGCCCCAGCATTTT. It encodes CASSGTGGFAQPQHF.

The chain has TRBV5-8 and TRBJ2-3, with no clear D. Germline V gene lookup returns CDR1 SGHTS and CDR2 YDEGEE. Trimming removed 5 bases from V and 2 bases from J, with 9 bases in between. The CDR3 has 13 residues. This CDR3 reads CASSPTPTDTQYF. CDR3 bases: TGTGCCAGCAGTCCTACCCCCACAGATACGCAGTATTTT.

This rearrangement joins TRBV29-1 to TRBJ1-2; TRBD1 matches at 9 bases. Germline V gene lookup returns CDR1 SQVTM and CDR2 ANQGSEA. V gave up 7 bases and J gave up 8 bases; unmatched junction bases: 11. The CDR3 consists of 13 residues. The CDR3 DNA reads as TGCAGCGCCGCGCTAGGGACAGGGAAGGGCTACACCTTC. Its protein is CSAALGTGKGYTF.

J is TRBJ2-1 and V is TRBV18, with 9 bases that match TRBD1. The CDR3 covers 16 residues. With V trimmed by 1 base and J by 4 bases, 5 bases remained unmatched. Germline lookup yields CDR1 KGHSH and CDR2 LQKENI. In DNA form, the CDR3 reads TGTGCCAGCTCACCACGGGACAGGGTGGAGTACAATGAGCAGTTCTTC. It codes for CASSPRDRVEYNEQFF.

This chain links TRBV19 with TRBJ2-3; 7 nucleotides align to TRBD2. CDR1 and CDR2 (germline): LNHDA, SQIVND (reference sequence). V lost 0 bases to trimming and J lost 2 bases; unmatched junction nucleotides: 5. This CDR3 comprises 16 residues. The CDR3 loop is CASSIEPSGLTDTQYF. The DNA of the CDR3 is TGTGCCAGTAGTATAGAGCCTAGCGGCCTCACAGATACGCAGTATTTT.

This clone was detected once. CDR3 sequence: CASSLAGPLSEQYF. The CDR3 DNA is TGTGCCAGCAGCTTAGCGGGCCCCCTCTCCGAGCAGTACTTC. The gene calls are TRBV28 and TRBJ2-7; 7 bases fit TRBD2. V trimming: 6 bases; J trimming: 6 bases; junction bases outside the gene matches: 11. The germline V gene has CDR1 MDHEN and CDR2 SYDVKM. This CDR3 is 14 amino acids long.

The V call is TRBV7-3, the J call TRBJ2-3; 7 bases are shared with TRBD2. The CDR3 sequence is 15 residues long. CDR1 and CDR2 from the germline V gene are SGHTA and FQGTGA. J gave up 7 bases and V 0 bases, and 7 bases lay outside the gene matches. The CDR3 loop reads CASSLTASSGHTQYF. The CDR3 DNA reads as TGTGCCAGCAGCTTAACAGCATCTAGCGGACATACGCAGTATTTT.

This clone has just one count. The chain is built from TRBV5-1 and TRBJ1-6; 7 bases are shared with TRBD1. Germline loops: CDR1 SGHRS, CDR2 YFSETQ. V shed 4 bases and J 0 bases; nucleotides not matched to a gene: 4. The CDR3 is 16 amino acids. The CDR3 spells CASSPQGFSYNSPLHF. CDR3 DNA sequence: TGCGCCAGCAGCCCACAGGGGTTCTCCTATAATTCACCCCTCCACTTT.

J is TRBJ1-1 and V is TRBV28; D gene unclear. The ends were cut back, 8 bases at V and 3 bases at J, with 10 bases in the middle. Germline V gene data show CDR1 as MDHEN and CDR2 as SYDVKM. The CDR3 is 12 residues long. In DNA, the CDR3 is TGTGCCAGCTCCACGAGACACACTGAAGCTTTCTTT. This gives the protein CASSTRHTEAFF.

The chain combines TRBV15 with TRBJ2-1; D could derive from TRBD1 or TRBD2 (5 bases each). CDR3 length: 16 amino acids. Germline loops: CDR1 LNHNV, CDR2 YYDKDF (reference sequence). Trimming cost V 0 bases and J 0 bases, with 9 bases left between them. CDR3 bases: TGTGCCACCAGCAGAGAGGTGGGACGCTCCTACAATGAGCAGTTCTTC. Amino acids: CATSREVGRSYNEQFF.

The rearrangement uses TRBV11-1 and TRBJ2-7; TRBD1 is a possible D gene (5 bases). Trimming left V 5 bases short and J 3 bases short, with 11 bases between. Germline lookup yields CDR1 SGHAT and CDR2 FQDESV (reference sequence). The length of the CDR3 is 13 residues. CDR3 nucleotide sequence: TGTGCCAGCAGCCCGGGCAGGGACTACGAGCAGTACTTC. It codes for CASSPGRDYEQYF.

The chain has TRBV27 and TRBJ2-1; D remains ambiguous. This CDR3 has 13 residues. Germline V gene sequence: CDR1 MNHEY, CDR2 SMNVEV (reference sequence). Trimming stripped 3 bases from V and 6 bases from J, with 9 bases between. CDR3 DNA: TGTGCCAGCAGTTTGTCCACACTCAATGAGCAGTTCTTC. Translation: CASSLSTLNEQFF.

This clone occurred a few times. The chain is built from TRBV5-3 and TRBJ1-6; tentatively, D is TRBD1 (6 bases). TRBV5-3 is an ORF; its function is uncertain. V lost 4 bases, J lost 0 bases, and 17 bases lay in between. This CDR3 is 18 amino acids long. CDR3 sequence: CARSRRDTQSSYNSPLHF. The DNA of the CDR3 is TGTGCCAGAAGCCGCCGGGACACTCAGAGCTCCTATAATTCACCCCTCCACTTT.

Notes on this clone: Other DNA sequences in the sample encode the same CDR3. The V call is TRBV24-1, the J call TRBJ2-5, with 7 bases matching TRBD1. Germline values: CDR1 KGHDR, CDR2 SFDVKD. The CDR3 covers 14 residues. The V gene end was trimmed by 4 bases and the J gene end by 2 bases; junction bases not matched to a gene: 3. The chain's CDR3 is CATSDPTGQETQYF. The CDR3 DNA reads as TGTGCCACCAGTGACCCGACAGGGCAAGAGACCCAGTACTTC.